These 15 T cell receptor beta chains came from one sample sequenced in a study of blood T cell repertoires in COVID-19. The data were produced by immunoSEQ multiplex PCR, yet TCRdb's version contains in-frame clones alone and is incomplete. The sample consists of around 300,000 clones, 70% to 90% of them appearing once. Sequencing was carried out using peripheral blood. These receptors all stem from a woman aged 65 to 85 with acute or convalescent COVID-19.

Here the CDR3 reads CASSPPGGLGEQYF. CDR3 DNA sequence: TGTGCCAGCTCACCACCGGGGGGGTTAGGCGAGCAGTACTTC. The chain carries TRBV18 and TRBJ2-7; 7 nucleotides agree with TRBD2. This CDR3 spans 14 amino acids. Germline lookup yields CDR1 KGHSH and CDR2 LQKENI. V was clipped by 0 bases and J by 6 bases; unmatched bases: 5.

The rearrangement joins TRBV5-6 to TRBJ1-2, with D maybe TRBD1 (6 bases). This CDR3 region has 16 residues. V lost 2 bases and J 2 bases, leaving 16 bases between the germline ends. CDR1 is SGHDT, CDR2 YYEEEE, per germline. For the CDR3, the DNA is TGTGCCAGCAGCTTTTTGGGGGCAGGGAAGAACTATGGCTACACCTTC. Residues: CASSFLGAGKNYGYTF.

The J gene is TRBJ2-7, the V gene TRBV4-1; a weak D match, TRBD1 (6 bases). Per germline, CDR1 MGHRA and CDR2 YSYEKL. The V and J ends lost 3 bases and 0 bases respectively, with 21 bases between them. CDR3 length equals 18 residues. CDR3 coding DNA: TGCGCCAGCAGCCATGGGGGCAACAGGTTTGGGCGCTCCTACGAGCAGTACTTC. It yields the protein CASSHGGNRFGRSYEQYF.

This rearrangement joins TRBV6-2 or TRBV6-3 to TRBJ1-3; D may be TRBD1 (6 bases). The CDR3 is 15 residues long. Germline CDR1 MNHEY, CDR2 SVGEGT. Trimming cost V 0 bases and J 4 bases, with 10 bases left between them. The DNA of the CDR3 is TGTGCCAGCAGTTACTCGGGGACATCAGGAAACACCATATATTTT. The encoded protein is CASSYSGTSGNTIYF.

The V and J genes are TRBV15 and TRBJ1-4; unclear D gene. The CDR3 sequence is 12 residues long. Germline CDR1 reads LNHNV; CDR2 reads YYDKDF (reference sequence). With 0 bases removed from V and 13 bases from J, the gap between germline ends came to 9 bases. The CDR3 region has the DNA TGTGCCACCAGCAGAGATTCAGGTTCACTGTTTTTT. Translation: CATSRDSGSLFF.

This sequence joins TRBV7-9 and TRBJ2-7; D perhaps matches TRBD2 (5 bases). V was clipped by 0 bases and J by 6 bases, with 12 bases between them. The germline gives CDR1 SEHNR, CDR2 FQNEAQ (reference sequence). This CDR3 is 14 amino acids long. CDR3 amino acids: CASSLATGKFEQYF. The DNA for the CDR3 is TGTGCCAGCAGCTTAGCTACGGGGAAGTTCGAGCAGTACTTC.

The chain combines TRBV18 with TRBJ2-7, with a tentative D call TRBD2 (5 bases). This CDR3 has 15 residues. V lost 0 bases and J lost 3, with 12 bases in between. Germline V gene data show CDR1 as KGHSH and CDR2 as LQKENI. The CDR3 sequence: CASSPPAGIHYEQYF. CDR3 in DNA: TGTGCCAGCTCACCACCGGCCGGGATCCACTACGAGCAGTACTTC.

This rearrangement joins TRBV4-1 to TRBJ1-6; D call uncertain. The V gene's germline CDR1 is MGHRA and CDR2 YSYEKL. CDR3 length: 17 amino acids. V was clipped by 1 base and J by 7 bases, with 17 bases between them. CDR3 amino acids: CASSQGSGGQGNSPLHF. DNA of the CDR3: TGCGCCAGCAGCCAAGGGTCAGGTGGTCAAGGAAATTCACCCCTCCACTTT.

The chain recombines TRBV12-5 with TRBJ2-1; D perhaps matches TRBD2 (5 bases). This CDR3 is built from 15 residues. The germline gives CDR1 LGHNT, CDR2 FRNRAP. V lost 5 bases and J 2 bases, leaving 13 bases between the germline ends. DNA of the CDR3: TGTGCTAGTGGTCCGCGGGCCGAGACCTACAATGAGCAGTTCTTC. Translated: CASGPRAETYNEQFF.

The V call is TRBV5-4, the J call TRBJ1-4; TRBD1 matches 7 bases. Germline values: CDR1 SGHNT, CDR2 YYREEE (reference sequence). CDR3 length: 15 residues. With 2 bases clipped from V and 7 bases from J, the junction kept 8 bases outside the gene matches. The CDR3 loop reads CASSLTGARGEKLFF. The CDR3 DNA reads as TGTGCCAGCAGCTTAACAGGGGCCAGGGGTGAAAAACTGTTTTTT.

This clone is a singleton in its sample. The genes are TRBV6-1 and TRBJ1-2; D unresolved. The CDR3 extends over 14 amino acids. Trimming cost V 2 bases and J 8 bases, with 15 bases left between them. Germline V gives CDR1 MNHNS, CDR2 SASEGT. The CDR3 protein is CASSENGANRGYTF. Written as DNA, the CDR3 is TGTGCCAGCAGTGAAAACGGAGCCAACCGCGGCTACACCTTC.

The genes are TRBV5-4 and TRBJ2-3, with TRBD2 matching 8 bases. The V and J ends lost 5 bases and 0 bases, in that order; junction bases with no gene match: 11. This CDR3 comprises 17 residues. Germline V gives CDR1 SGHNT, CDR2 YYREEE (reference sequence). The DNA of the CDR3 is TGTGCCAGCAGTCATCGGAGCGGGGGCCCTAGCACAGATACGCAGTATTTT. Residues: CASSHRSGGPSTDTQYF.

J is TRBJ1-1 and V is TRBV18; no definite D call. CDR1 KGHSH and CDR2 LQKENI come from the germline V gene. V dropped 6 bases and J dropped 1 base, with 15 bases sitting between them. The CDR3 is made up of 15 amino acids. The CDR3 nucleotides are TGTGCCAGCTCTCTCGGACTTGGCGGGAACACTGAAGCTTTCTTT. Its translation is CASSLGLGGNTEAFF.

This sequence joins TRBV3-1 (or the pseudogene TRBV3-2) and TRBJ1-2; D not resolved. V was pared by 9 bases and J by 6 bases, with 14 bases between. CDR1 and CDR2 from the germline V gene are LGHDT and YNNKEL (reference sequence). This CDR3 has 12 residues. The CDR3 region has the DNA TGTGCCAGTTCGGGAGGGCCTGATGGCTACACCTTC. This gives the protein CASSGGPDGYTF.

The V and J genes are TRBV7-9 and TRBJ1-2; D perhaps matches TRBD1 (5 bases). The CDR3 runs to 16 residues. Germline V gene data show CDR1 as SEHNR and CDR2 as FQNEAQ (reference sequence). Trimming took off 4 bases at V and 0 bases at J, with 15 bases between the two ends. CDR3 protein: CASSSLSGGTNYGYTF. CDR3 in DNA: TGTGCCAGCAGCTCTTTGTCGGGGGGAACTAACTATGGCTACACCTTC.